The 31 T cell receptor beta chains reported below all come from one sample, sequenced in a study of beta chain features in type 1 diabetes. These receptors' targets are unknown. All of the isolated RNA was reverse transcribed, so expressed TCRB transcripts were sequenced. The table came from immunoSEQ multiplex PCR; TCRdb's copy has only in-frame clones and leaves some out. The sample shows 400,000 or so clones, over 9.5% of them seen only once. The study's findings and limits: Type 1 diabetes patients had moderately but significantly shorter TCRB CDR3s in all four CD4+ subsets.

The sequencing input was naive CD4+ T cells from blood. The source is a woman between 18 and 29 years old with type 1 diabetes.

The chain has TRBV18 and TRBJ2-5, with 13 bases fitting TRBD2. This CDR3 is 17 amino acids long. CDR1 and CDR2 (germline): KGHSH, LQKENI. V dropped 1 base and J dropped 5; count of bases not matched to a gene: 7. The CDR3 region has the DNA TGTGCCAGCTCACCACAACTGACTAGCGGGAGGCGGGAGACCCAGTACTTC. This gives the protein CASSPQLTSGRRETQYF.

This clone was detected a few times. This chain uses TRBV2 with TRBJ2-7; D call uncertain. This CDR3 comprises 11 residues. Trimming left V 7 bases short and J 3 bases short, with 7 bases between. Looked up from germline, CDR1 is SNHLY and CDR2 is FYNNEI. CDR3: CASTYSYEQYF. Written as DNA, the CDR3 is TGTGCCAGCACTTACAGCTACGAGCAGTACTTC.

The gene calls are TRBV4-3 and TRBJ2-3; possibly TRBD2 for D (5 bases). The CDR3 runs 17 residues. V was pared by 0 bases and J by 1 base, with 14 bases between. Looked up from germline, CDR1 is LGHNA and CDR2 is YSLEER. Here the CDR3 reads CASSQEAQRRRTDTQYF. The CDR3 nucleotides are TGCGCCAGCAGCCAAGAAGCCCAGCGGAGACGCACAGATACGCAGTATTTT.

This chain links TRBV11-2 with TRBJ2-5; 9 nucleotides match TRBD1. Germline V gene sequence: CDR1 SGHAT, CDR2 FQNNGV. V lost 5 bases and J lost 5; bases outside the gene matches: 9. This CDR3 spans 15 amino acids. The CDR3 DNA is TGTGCCAGCAGCCTCGTGGGACAGGGTGGCGAGACCCAGTACTTC. Translating it yields CASSLVGQGGETQYF.

The chain recombines TRBV5-8 with TRBJ2-2; no clear D gene. The CDR3 contains 16 residues. Germline CDR1 and CDR2: SGHTS and YDEGEE. V was pared by 1 base and J by 0 bases, with 10 bases between. CDR3 sequence (DNA): TGTGCCAGCAGCTTGTATTTGGGCCCGAACACCGGGGAGCTGTTTTTT. Its protein is CASSLYLGPNTGELFF.

This chain uses TRBV19 with TRBJ1-5; 8 nucleotides line up with TRBD1. The length of the CDR3 is 14 residues. V was clipped by 6 bases and J by 5 bases; unmatched bases: 6. Germline lookup yields CDR1 LNHDA and CDR2 SQIVND (reference sequence). CDR3 in DNA: TGTGCCAGTAGAAGGACAGGGAATGATCAGCCCCAGCATTTT. Translating it yields CASRRTGNDQPQHF.

The chain joins TRBV4-1 to TRBJ2-2, with 8 bases fitting TRBD2. V dropped 1 base and J dropped 4; count of bases not matched to a gene: 8. CDR3 length equals 17 residues. The germline V gene encodes CDR1 MGHRA and CDR2 YSYEKL. The CDR3 DNA reads as TGCGCCAGCAGCCAAGTAGCGGGACCCACCCGCACCGGGGAGCTGTTTTTT. Protein: CASSQVAGPTRTGELFF.

This clone appeared a few times. The chain employs TRBV29-1 and TRBJ1-1, with TRBD1 matching 7 bases. CDR1 SQVTM and CDR2 ANQGSEA come from the germline V gene. The CDR3 loop spans 11 amino acids. V lost 7 bases to trimming and J lost 6 bases; unmatched junction nucleotides: 5. The CDR3 is CSGGGSAEAFF. The CDR3, as DNA: TGCAGCGGAGGGGGCAGTGCTGAAGCTTTCTTT.

This clone was observed a few times. This chain connects TRBV5-1 to TRBJ2-5, with no clear D. There are 14 residues in the CDR3. Trimming left V 0 bases short and J 2 bases short, with 8 bases between. Germline CDR1 reads SGHRS; CDR2 reads YFSETQ. CDR3 region: CASSLAGQQETQYF. In nucleotides, the CDR3 is TGCGCCAGCAGCTTGGCAGGCCAACAAGAGACCCAGTACTTC.

V is TRBV20-1 and J is TRBJ2-7; no clear D. The CDR3 consists of 11 residues. CDR1 DFQATT and CDR2 SNEGSKA come from the germline V gene (reference sequence). CDR3 DNA: TGCAGGCAATACCGAGGCTACGAGCAGTACTTC. It translates to CRQYRGYEQYF.

J is TRBJ2-2 and V is TRBV18, with D possibly TRBD2 on 6 matching bases. The CDR3 loop spans 15 amino acids. V was cut by 6 bases and J by 3 bases, with 14 bases left in between. Germline V gives CDR1 KGHSH, CDR2 LQKENI. CDR3 residues: CASSPSAGYTGELFF. The CDR3 DNA sequence: TGTGCCAGCTCCCCGTCGGCGGGGTACACCGGGGAGCTGTTTTTT.

The table lists this clone with a few counts. The chain combines TRBV29-1 with TRBJ1-4; a possible D gene is TRBD1 (5 bases). Trimming removed 8 bases from V and 4 bases from J, with 14 bases in between. There are 13 residues in the CDR3. The germline gives CDR1 SQVTM, CDR2 ANQGSEA. CDR3 residues: CSTSDSHNEKLFF. The CDR3 nucleotides read TGCAGCACATCTGACAGTCATAATGAAAAACTGTTTTTT.

The V call is TRBV5-4, the J call TRBJ2-5; 7 nucleotides align to TRBD1. Trimming cost V 5 bases and J 7 bases; bases outside gene matches: 11. Per the germline V gene, CDR1 is SGHNT and CDR2 is YYREEE (reference sequence). The CDR3 has 14 amino acids. The CDR3 sequence is CASRRDRDPTTQYF. The CDR3 DNA follows: TGTGCCAGCAGGAGAGACAGGGACCCCACGACCCAGTACTTC. Combining the CDR3 with reference TRBV5-4 and TRBJ2-5 gives the whole variable domain ETGVTQSPTHLIKTRGQQVTLRCSSQSGHNTVSWYQQALGQGPQFIFQYYREEENGRGNFPPRFSGLQFPNYSSELNVNALELDDSALYLCASRRDRDPTTQYFGPGTRLLVL.

In its sample, this clone was seen a few times. This chain joins TRBV7-2 and TRBJ2-3; the D is unclear. Germline CDR1 is SGHTA and CDR2 is FQGNSA. The CDR3 contains 15 residues. The V gene lost 1 base and the J gene lost 2 bases, with 10 bases spanning the gap. CDR3 coding DNA: TGTGCCAGCAGCTTAGTAGCCAGCTTCACAGATACGCAGTATTTT. It translates to CASSLVASFTDTQYF.

The chain uses TRBV6-5 and TRBJ1-1; 7 nucleotides align to TRBD1. J lost 3 bases, V lost 6 bases, and 4 bases had no gene match. The CDR3 is 13 amino acids. Germline V gene data show CDR1 as MNHEY and CDR2 as SVGAGI. CDR3: CASSRDRDTEAFF. Written as DNA, the CDR3 is TGTGCCAGCAGCCGAGACAGGGACACTGAAGCTTTCTTT.

This sequence joins TRBV28 and TRBJ2-7; D call uncertain. The CDR3 loop spans 12 amino acids. Germline CDR1 and CDR2: MDHEN and SYDVKM. V lost 1 base and J lost 3, with 4 bases in between. CDR3: CASSLLLYEQYF. DNA of the CDR3: TGTGCCAGCAGTTTATTACTCTACGAGCAGTACTTC.

The chain recombines TRBV18 with TRBJ1-1, with a weak D call TRBD1 (5 bases). The CDR3 covers 14 residues. CDR1 is KGHSH and CDR2 is LQKENI in the germline V gene. V gave up 5 bases and J gave up 5 bases, with 15 bases separating them. CDR3 region: CASSKSGDGTEAFF. DNA for the CDR3: TGTGCCAGCTCAAAGTCGGGGGATGGGACTGAAGCTTTCTTT.

This clone occurred a few times. The chain is built from TRBV10-3 and TRBJ2-1, with 7 bases aligning to TRBD2. V trimming: 4 bases; J trimming: 6 bases; junction bases outside the gene matches: 3. The CDR3 covers 13 residues. Germline V CDR1 and CDR2: ENHRY, SYGVKD. CDR3 nucleotide sequence: TGTGCCATCAGTGGGACGGGGGGCAATGAGCAGTTCTTC. Translating it yields CAISGTGGNEQFF.

The gene calls are TRBV29-1 and TRBJ2-2; D perhaps matches TRBD2 (5 bases). V lost 7 bases, J lost 7 bases, and 22 bases lay in between. In germline, CDR1 is SQVTM, CDR2 ANQGSEA. The CDR3 runs to 15 residues. The CDR3 sequence is CSAQNRGLTDGELFF. The CDR3 DNA reads as TGCAGCGCCCAAAACCGAGGGTTGACCGACGGGGAGCTGTTTTTT.

The chain joins TRBV4-3 to TRBJ1-1; D ambiguous. This CDR3 has 14 amino acids. CDR1 and CDR2 from the germline V gene are LGHNA and YSLEER. V was cut by 1 base and J by 4 bases, with 10 bases left in between. The CDR3 spells CASSQAGKTTEAFF. Here the CDR3 DNA reads TGCGCCAGCAGCCAAGCCGGGAAGACCACTGAAGCTTTCTTT.

The gene calls are TRBV28 and TRBJ2-4, with 8 positions matching TRBD1. The CDR3 consists of 15 residues. V shed 6 bases, J shed 1 base, and the junction held 5 bases outside the gene matches. CDR1 is MDHEN, CDR2 SYDVKM, per germline. CDR3 protein: CASSLRTGAKNIQYF. The CDR3, as DNA: TGTGCCAGCAGCCTCAGGACAGGGGCCAAAAACATTCAGTACTTC.

This clone was seen a handful of times. This chain connects TRBV11-2 to TRBJ2-1; tentatively, D is TRBD2 (6 bases). Trimming took 0 bases from V and 14 from J, leaving 17 bases between them. Germline V gene sequence: CDR1 SGHAT, CDR2 FQNNGV. The CDR3 has 14 residues. The CDR3 region has the DNA TGTGCCAGCAGCTTAGAATGGCTAGCCGGAGGGAAGTTCTTC. It codes for CASSLEWLAGGKFF.

Only one count was recorded for this clone. The junction and the germline gene differ at one end; a read error may be behind it. The chain joins TRBV7-2 to TRBJ2-5; D is unclear. The CDR3 runs 13 residues. In germline, CDR1 is SGHTA, CDR2 FQGNSA. CDR3 coding DNA: TGTGCCAGCAGCTTAACTTGGAAAGAGGCCCAGTACTTC. It yields the protein CASSLTWKEAQYF. Complete variable domain (other parts from reference TRBV7-2 and TRBJ2-5): GAGVSQSPSNKVTEKGKDVELRCDPISGHTALYWYRQSLGQGLEFLIYFQGNSAPDKSGLPSDRFSAERTGGSVSTLTIQRTQQEDSAVYLCASSLTWKEAQYFGPGTRLLVL.

This clone appeared a few times. The chain carries TRBV29-1 and TRBJ1-4; no definite D call. Trimming removed 3 bases at V and 2 bases at J, with 4 bases between. The CDR3 is 12 residues long. Germline CDR1 reads SQVTM; CDR2 reads ANQGSEA. Here the CDR3 DNA reads TGCAGCGTTGAGGAGACTAATGAAAAACTGTTTTTT. Translated: CSVEETNEKLFF.

This clone was detected only a few times. The chain has TRBV29-1 and TRBJ2-4; D is perhaps TRBD1 (6 bases). V dropped 4 bases and J dropped 5 bases, with 15 bases sitting between them. The CDR3 has 14 residues. Germline CDR1 is SQVTM and CDR2 is ANQGSEA. The CDR3 loop reads CSVVNRVVENIQYF. DNA for the CDR3: TGCAGCGTTGTAAACAGGGTGGTAGAAAACATTCAGTACTTC.

This rearrangement joins TRBV27 to TRBJ2-1; the D gene is possibly TRBD2 (6 bases). The CDR3 loop spans 15 amino acids. CDR1 MNHEY and CDR2 SMNVEV come from the germline V gene (reference sequence). V gave up 6 bases and J gave up 0 bases, with 12 bases separating them. The CDR3 sequence: CASRILSGSYNEQFF. The CDR3 DNA reads TGTGCCAGCAGGATCCTTAGCGGCTCCTACAATGAGCAGTTCTTC.

V gene TRBV15 combines with J gene TRBJ2-1; TRBD2 is a possible D gene (6 bases). Trimming shortened V by 0 bases and J by 1 base, and 7 bases separated the two germline ends. This CDR3 is 15 amino acids long. Germline CDR1 and CDR2: LNHNV and YYDKDF (reference sequence). CDR3 nucleotides: TGTGCCACCAGCAGAGATGCGGGGTCCTACAATGAGCAGTTCTTC. Translating it yields CATSRDAGSYNEQFF.

V is TRBV25-1 and J is TRBJ1-2, with TRBD1 matching over 8 bases. Germline trimming cut 10 bases from V and 5 bases from J; bases unmatched to any gene: 12. CDR1 and CDR2 (germline): MGHDK, SYGVNS. CDR3 length: 14 residues. The CDR3 reads CATPSDRGGYGYTF. CDR3 bases: TGTGCCACCCCTTCAGACAGGGGCGGGTATGGCTACACCTTC.

This clone was seen a few times. The chain uses TRBV6-5 and TRBJ2-2; D possibly corresponds to TRBD1 (7 bases). CDR1 MNHEY and CDR2 SVGAGI come from the germline V gene. The CDR3 runs to 15 residues. The germline V and J ends were trimmed by 5 bases and 7 bases, with 17 bases remaining between them. DNA of the CDR3: TGTGCCAGCAGTCCCCGGAGGGGGCTTGGCGGGGAGCTGTTTTTT. It is translated as CASSPRRGLGGELFF.

The chain carries TRBV28 and TRBJ2-1, with 10 nucleotides matching TRBD2. The CDR3 has 15 residues. Trimming cost V 6 bases and J 8 bases; bases outside gene matches: 10. Per germline, CDR1 MDHEN and CDR2 SYDVKM. CDR3 in amino acids: CASSSSGRAVDEQFF. DNA of the CDR3: TGTGCCAGCAGCAGCAGCGGGAGGGCCGTCGATGAGCAGTTCTTC.

The rearrangement links TRBV25-1 to TRBJ2-3; D perhaps matches TRBD1 (6 bases). Germline CDR1 reads MGHDK; CDR2 reads SYGVNS. The ends were cut back, 2 bases at V and 0 bases at J, with 9 bases in the middle. This CDR3 spans 15 amino acids. The CDR3 DNA follows: TGTGCCAGCAGTGAAGACAGGCTTAGCACAGATACGCAGTATTTT. This codes for CASSEDRLSTDTQYF.